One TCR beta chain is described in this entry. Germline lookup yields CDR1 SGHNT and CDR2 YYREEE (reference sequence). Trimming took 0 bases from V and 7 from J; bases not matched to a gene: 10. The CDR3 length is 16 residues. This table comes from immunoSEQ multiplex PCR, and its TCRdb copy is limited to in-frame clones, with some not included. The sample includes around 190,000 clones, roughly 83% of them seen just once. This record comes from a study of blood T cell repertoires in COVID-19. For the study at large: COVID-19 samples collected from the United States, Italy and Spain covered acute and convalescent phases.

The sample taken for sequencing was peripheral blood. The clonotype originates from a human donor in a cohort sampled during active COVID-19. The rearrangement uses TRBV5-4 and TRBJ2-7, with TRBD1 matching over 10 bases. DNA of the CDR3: TGTGCCAGCAGCTTGGGACAGGGGGCGCAGGTATGGGAGCAGTACTTC. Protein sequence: CASSLGQGAQVWEQYF. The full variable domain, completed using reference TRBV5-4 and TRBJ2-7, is ETGVTQSPTHLIKTRGQQVTLRCSSQSGHNTVSWYQQALGQGPQFIFQYYREEENGRGNFPPRFSGLQFPNYSSELNVNALELDDSALYLCASSLGQGAQVWEQYFGPGTRLTVT.